This entry is about one TCR beta chain. Clones were read by immunoSEQ multiplex PCR, and TCRdb kept only the in-frame ones, dropping some. Counted here are approximately 300,000 clones, 80% to 90% occurring once; the ten biggest clones make up around 4.5%. The entry originates in a study of blood T cell repertoires in COVID-19. CDR3 size: 15 residues. Trimming removed 5 bases from V and 4 bases from J; junction bases left unmatched: 6. CDR1 is LNHNV, CDR2 YYDKDF, per germline (reference sequence). The study assigned cohorts using participant-reported clinical history. In Cohort 3, a recovered donor had either two negative PCRs, clearance, or symptom resolution.

The source is a woman aged 25 to 45 who had recovered from COVID-19. The V and J genes are TRBV15 and TRBJ1-4; 8 nucleotides line up with TRBD1. Specimen: PBMCs or T cells enriched from blood (not recorded which). The chain's CDR3 is CATSQTTGVNEKLFF. The CDR3, as DNA: TGTGCCACCAGCCAGACGACAGGGGTTAATGAAAAACTGTTTTTT.